A single sample is the source of the 24 T cell receptor beta chains below, sequenced in a study of T cells and Merkel cell carcinoma outcomes. The protocol was immunoSEQ multiplex PCR, while the TCRdb copy is restricted to in-frame clones and leaves out a portion. The sample lists thousands of clones, around 92% occurring once. The source material was tumor tissue from Merkel cell carcinoma. All receptors derive from a human donor with Merkel cell carcinoma.

In this sample, this clone turned up once. The chain links TRBV5-1 to TRBJ2-3; D tentatively fits TRBD1 or TRBD2 (5 bases each). The length of the CDR3 is 13 residues. Germline-derived CDR1 and CDR2 are SGHRS and YFSETQ. Trimming cost V 4 bases and J 3 bases, with 9 bases left between them. The CDR3 nucleotides are TGCGCCAGCAGCCGGGACCAAACAGATACGCAGTATTTT. Protein: CASSRDQTDTQYF.

This chain joins TRBV6-1 and TRBJ2-7; maybe TRBD2 (5 bases). The V and J ends lost 6 bases and 3 bases respectively, with 18 bases between them. The CDR3 contains 15 residues. CDR1 is MNHNS and CDR2 is SASEGT in the germline V gene. The CDR3 region is CASRKDLGIYYEQYF. The CDR3 nucleotides are TGTGCCAGCAGGAAAGACCTCGGGATCTACTACGAGCAGTACTTC.

The chain combines TRBV5-1 with TRBJ2-2; D not resolved. Germline assignment: CDR1 SGHRS and CDR2 YFSETQ. This CDR3 region has 14 residues. Trimming pared 4 bases from V and 7 bases from J, leaving 14 bases between. CDR3 DNA: TGCGCCAGCAGCCCGACCCCGAGGTACGGGGAGCTGTTTTTT. Protein product: CASSPTPRYGELFF.

The V call is TRBV19, the J call TRBJ1-5; perhaps TRBD1 as D (5 bases). V lost 5 bases to trimming and J lost 1 base, with 15 bases between them. The germline CDR1 and CDR2 sequences are LNHDA and SQIVND (reference sequence). The CDR3 is 16 amino acids. The CDR3 protein is CASSSGHQGSNQPQHF. CDR3 nucleotide sequence: TGTGCCAGTAGTTCCGGACACCAAGGGAGCAATCAGCCCCAGCATTTT.

Comment on this clone: Other DNA sequences of this sample code for an identical CDR3. The chain employs TRBV7-2 and TRBJ1-1, with D possibly matching TRBD1 (5 bases). CDR3 length equals 13 residues. Germline V gene data show CDR1 as SGHTA and CDR2 as FQGNSA. Trimming stripped 3 bases from V and 1 base from J, with 6 bases between. The CDR3 region is CASSLTENTEAFF. CDR3 coding DNA: TGTGCCAGCAGCTTGACAGAGAACACTGAAGCTTTCTTT.

The chain combines TRBV5-4 with TRBJ2-3, with D possibly TRBD2 on 6 matching bases. Between the trimmed V and J ends, which lost 4 bases and 5 bases, there was a span of 14 bases. Germline CDR1 and CDR2: SGHNT and YYREEE (reference sequence). The CDR3 length is 14 residues. The CDR3 loop is CASSINREQDTQYF. The CDR3 coding sequence is TGTGCCAGCAGCATCAACCGGGAGCAAGATACGCAGTATTTT.

V and J are TRBV7-9 and TRBJ1-1; D is possibly TRBD1 (6 bases). V was clipped by 1 base and J by 4 bases, with 16 bases between them. Germline assignment: CDR1 SEHNR and CDR2 FQNEAQ (reference sequence). This CDR3 is 16 amino acids long. CDR3 protein: CASSLVTGSRTTEAFF. The CDR3 nucleotides are TGTGCCAGCAGCTTAGTTACAGGGAGCCGGACCACTGAAGCTTTCTTT.

This chain links TRBV19 with TRBJ1-4, with 8 bases matching TRBD1. The germline V gene encodes CDR1 LNHDA and CDR2 SQIVND (reference sequence). J gave up 4 bases and V 4 bases, and 5 bases lay outside the gene matches. CDR3 length equals 15 residues. CDR3 residues: CASSTTGEGNEKLFF. CDR3 DNA sequence: TGTGCCAGTAGTACGACAGGGGAAGGTAATGAAAAACTGTTTTTT.

The chain combines TRBV5-6 with TRBJ1-1, with a tentative D call TRBD1 (5 bases). With 4 bases removed from V and 7 bases from J, the gap between germline ends came to 14 bases. The CDR3 runs to 13 residues. The germline V gene encodes CDR1 SGHDT and CDR2 YYEEEE. CDR3 nucleotide sequence: TGTGCCAGCAGCCTGGGACCTACAGATGAAGCTTTCTTT. It specifies CASSLGPTDEAFF.

In this sample, this clone turned up a few times. CDR3 sequence: CASSQYSLTDTQYF. The CDR3 DNA reads TGTGCCAGCAGCCAATACTCTCTCACAGATACGCAGTATTTT. The rearrangement uses TRBV14 and TRBJ2-3; D is undetermined. CDR3 length: 14 amino acids. Germline CDR1 SGHDN, CDR2 FVKESK. V lost 2 bases and J 2 bases, leaving 8 bases between the germline ends.

The rearrangement joins TRBV4-2 to TRBJ1-4, with a tentative D call TRBD1 (5 bases). Germline assignment: CDR1 LGHNA and CDR2 YNFKEQ. The germline V and J ends were trimmed by 4 bases and 7 bases, with 19 bases remaining between them. This CDR3 has 16 amino acids. As DNA, the CDR3 is TGTGCCAGCAGCCCTCGCGCGGGGCAATATAGTGAAAAACTGTTTTTT. Its protein product is CASSPRAGQYSEKLFF.

The J gene is TRBJ2-1, the V gene TRBV6-5; 13 bases map to TRBD2. V was pared by 6 bases and J by 7 bases, with 6 bases of the junction left unmatched. Per germline, CDR1 MNHEY and CDR2 SVGAGI. The CDR3 totals 15 residues. The CDR3 protein is CASSRLAGGGNEQFF. CDR3 DNA: TGTGCCAGCAGCAGACTAGCGGGGGGAGGGAATGAGCAGTTCTTC.

The gene calls are TRBV29-1 and TRBJ2-1; 7 bases fit TRBD1. With 6 bases clipped from V and 6 bases from J, the junction kept 5 bases outside the gene matches. The CDR3 extends over 12 amino acids. CDR1 and CDR2 from the germline V gene are SQVTM and ANQGSEA. DNA for the CDR3: TGCAGCGTCCGGGACAGTATCAATGAGCAGTTCTTC. Amino acids: CSVRDSINEQFF.

The gene calls are TRBV14 and TRBJ1-1; D is uncertain. With 4 bases removed from V and 0 bases from J, the gap between germline ends came to 6 bases. The length of the CDR3 is 13 residues. The germline gives CDR1 SGHDN, CDR2 FVKESK. Written as DNA, the CDR3 is TGTGCCAGCAGCCTAGAACTGAACACTGAAGCTTTCTTT. It codes for CASSLELNTEAFF.

About this clone: Sequence at one end of the junction differs from germline and may be a read error. The rearrangement links TRBV7-7 to TRBJ2-5; TRBD2 might be the D (6 bases). CDR3 length: 15 residues. The germline V gene encodes CDR1 SSHAT and CDR2 FNYEAQ (reference sequence). DNA for the CDR3: TGTGCTAGCAGCTTAGCCCGAGCGGGCCAAGAGACCCAGTACTTC. Protein: CASSLARAGQETQYF.

The V call is TRBV6-6, the J call TRBJ1-2; no firm D call. Germline V gene sequence: CDR1 MNHNY, CDR2 SVGAGI (reference sequence). Trimming took off 5 bases at V and 7 bases at J, with 14 bases between the two ends. The CDR3 consists of 13 residues. The CDR3 sequence is CASSNGPKGGYTF. CDR3 DNA: TGTGCCAGCAGTAACGGGCCTAAAGGTGGCTACACCTTC.

The chain recombines TRBV9 with TRBJ2-5; 10 bases map to TRBD2. The CDR3 is 15 residues long. Per the germline V gene, CDR1 is SGDLS and CDR2 is YYNGEE. The J segment lost 4 bases and the V segment lost 0 bases, leaving 3 bases of the junction unmatched. CDR3 nucleotide sequence: TGTGCCAGCAGCGTAGGGACTAGCGGAGGAGAGACCCAGTACTTC. Translation gives CASSVGTSGGETQYF.

This clone was observed a few times. The chain links TRBV19 to TRBJ1-1; TRBD1 agrees at 7 bases. The trim removed 5 bases at V and 1 base at J, leaving 4 bases unmatched. Germline loops: CDR1 LNHDA, CDR2 SQIVND (reference sequence). The CDR3 extends over 14 amino acids. The CDR3 sequence is CASSWDSQNTEAFF. The CDR3 DNA is TGTGCCAGTAGTTGGGACAGCCAGAACACTGAAGCTTTCTTT.

V usage is TRBV5-5 and J usage is TRBJ1-5; D unclear. V dropped 4 bases and J dropped 3 bases, with 8 bases sitting between them. Germline V gives CDR1 SGHKS, CDR2 YYEKEE (reference sequence). The CDR3 is made up of 13 amino acids. This CDR3 reads CASSKRDNQPQHF. The DNA of the CDR3 is TGTGCCAGCAGCAAAAGGGACAATCAGCCCCAGCATTTT. The entire variable domain, with the rest obtained from reference TRBV5-5 and TRBJ1-5, is as follows: DAGVTQSPTHLIKTRGQQVTLRCSPISGHKSVSWYQQVLGQGPQFIFQYYEKEERGRGNFPDRFSARQFPNYSSELNVNALLLGDSALYLCASSKRDNQPQHFGDGTRLSIL.

The rearrangement uses TRBV29-1 and TRBJ2-3, with D perhaps matching TRBD2 (5 bases). The CDR3 length is 13 residues. The V end was cut by 5 bases, the J end by 1 base, with 10 bases between. The germline CDR1 and CDR2 sequences are SQVTM and ANQGSEA. The CDR3 bases are TGCAGCGTTTCTGTGGGAGGCACAGATACGCAGTATTTT. This gives the protein CSVSVGGTDTQYF.

This clone has only one observation. J is TRBJ1-2 and V is TRBV18, with 8 positions matching TRBD1. V lost 6 bases and J lost 8; bases outside the gene matches: 8. The CDR3 sequence is 13 residues long. Germline V gene sequence: CDR1 KGHSH, CDR2 LQKENI. The CDR3 nucleotides are TGTGCCAGCTCCCCCGAGGGGACAGGAGGCTACACCTTC. It is translated as CASSPEGTGGYTF.

CDR3 region: CASSLGGLGTGELFF. CDR3 DNA: TGTGCCAGCAGCCTGGGGGGACTCGGGACCGGGGAGCTGTTTTTT. V gene TRBV2 combines with J gene TRBJ2-2, with D possibly matching TRBD2 (6 bases). Per germline, CDR1 SNHLY and CDR2 FYNNEI. V was pared by 6 bases and J by 5 bases, with 16 bases between. CDR3 length: 15 amino acids. The full variable domain, with the rest looked up from reference TRBV2 and TRBJ2-2, is EPEVTQTPSHQVTQMGQEVILRCVPISNHLYFYWYRQILGQKVEFLVSFYNNEISEKSEIFDDQFSVERPDGSNFTLKIRSTKLEDSAMYFCASSLGGLGTGELFFGEGSRLTVL.

This chain uses TRBV7-6 with TRBJ1-2; tentative D call: TRBD1 (5 bases). CDR1 is SGHVS, CDR2 FNYEAQ, per germline. V gave up 5 bases and J gave up 5 bases, with 12 bases separating them. The CDR3 runs 13 residues. CDR3 DNA sequence: TGTGCCAGCAGCGAAACGGGGGAGTATGGCTACACCTTC. This sequence encodes CASSETGEYGYTF.

This clone was seen a handful of times. V is TRBV10-1 and J is TRBJ1-5; D is perhaps TRBD1 (5 bases). V lost 6 bases to trimming and J lost 4 bases, with 19 bases between them. The length of the CDR3 is 16 residues. CDR1 and CDR2 from the germline V gene are WNHNN and SYGVQD (reference sequence). The CDR3 region is CASRTTGRLPNQPQHF. For the CDR3, the DNA is TGCGCCAGCAGAACTACGGGACGGCTTCCTAATCAGCCCCAGCATTTT.